This T cell receptor beta chain was identified in a study of T-cell reconstitution after alpha-beta-depleted transplantation in children. This CDR3 is 13 amino acids long. Germline values: CDR1 MNHEY, CDR2 SVGAGI. V gave up 0 bases and J gave up 4 bases, with 6 bases separating them. This clonotype was seen repeatedly, ten times or more. Unique molecular identifiers were used in preparing the TCRbeta library. TCRdb used MiXCR to reprocess the PCR reads, holding one entry per CDR3 protein. This sample carries some 600,000 distinct CDR3 sequences, around 17% of them seen once, and the ten largest clones take over 0.95%.

This TCR came from a human donor who donated a stem cell graft to a child with acute myeloid leukemia. The chain employs TRBV6-5 and TRBJ1-2; D remains unclear. Specimen: PBMCs from the stem cell graft donor, collected from the stem cell graft. The CDR3 bases are TGTGCCAGCAGTTACTCGGCAGGCTATGGCTACACCTTC. Translated: CASSYSAGYGYTF.